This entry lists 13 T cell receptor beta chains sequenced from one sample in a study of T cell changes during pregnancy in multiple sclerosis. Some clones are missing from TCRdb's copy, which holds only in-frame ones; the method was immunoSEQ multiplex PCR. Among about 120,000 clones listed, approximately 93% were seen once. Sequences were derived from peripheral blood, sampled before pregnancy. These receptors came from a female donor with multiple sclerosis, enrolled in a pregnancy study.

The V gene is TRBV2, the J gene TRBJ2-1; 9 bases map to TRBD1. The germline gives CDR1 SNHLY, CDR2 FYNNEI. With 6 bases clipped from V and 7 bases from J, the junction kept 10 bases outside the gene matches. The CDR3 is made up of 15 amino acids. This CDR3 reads CASSVWVDRGNEQFF. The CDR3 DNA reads TGTGCCAGCAGCGTGTGGGTGGACAGGGGTAATGAGCAGTTCTTC.

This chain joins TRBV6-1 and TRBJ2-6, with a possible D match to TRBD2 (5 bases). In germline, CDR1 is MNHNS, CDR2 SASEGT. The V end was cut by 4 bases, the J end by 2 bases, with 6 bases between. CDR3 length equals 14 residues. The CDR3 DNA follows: TGTGCCAGCAGTGGCGGGCCTGGGGCCAACGTCCTGACTTTC. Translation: CASSGGPGANVLTF.

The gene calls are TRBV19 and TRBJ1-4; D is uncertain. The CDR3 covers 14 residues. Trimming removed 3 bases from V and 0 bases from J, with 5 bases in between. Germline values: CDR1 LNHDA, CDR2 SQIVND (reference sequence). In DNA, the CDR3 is TGTGCCAGTAGTATTACTGCAACTAATGAAAAACTGTTTTTT. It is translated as CASSITATNEKLFF.

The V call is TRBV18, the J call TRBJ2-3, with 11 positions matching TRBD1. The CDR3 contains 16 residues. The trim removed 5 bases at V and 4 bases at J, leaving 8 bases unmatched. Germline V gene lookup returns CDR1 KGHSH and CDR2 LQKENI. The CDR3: CASSKGTGGAPDTQYF. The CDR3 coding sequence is TGTGCCAGCTCAAAAGGGACAGGGGGGGCCCCAGATACGCAGTATTTT.

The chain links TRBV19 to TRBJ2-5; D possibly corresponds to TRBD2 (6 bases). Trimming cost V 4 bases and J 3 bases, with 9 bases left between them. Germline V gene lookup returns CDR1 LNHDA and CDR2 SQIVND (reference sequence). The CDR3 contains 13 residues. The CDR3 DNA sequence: TGTGCCAGTAGTAGAGGGAGGAAAGAGACCCAGTACTTC. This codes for CASSRGRKETQYF.

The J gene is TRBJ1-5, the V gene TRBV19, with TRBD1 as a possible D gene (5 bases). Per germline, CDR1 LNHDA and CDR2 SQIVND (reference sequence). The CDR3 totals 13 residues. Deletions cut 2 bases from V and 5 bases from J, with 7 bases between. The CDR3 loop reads CASSIQGYQPQHF. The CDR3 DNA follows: TGTGCCAGTAGTATACAGGGTTATCAGCCCCAGCATTTT.

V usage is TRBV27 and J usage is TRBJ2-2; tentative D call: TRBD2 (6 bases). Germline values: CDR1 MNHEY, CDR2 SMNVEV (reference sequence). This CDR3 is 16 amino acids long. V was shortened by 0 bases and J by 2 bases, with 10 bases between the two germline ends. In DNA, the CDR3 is TGTGCCAGCAGTTTATCGGGGGGTTTCAACACCGGGGAGCTGTTTTTT. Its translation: CASSLSGGFNTGELFF.

CDR3 sequence: CASSTTGTSGYNEQFF. The CDR3 region has the DNA TGTGCCAGCAGCACAACCGGGACTAGCGGATACAATGAGCAGTTCTTC. The chain has TRBV11-1 and TRBJ2-1, with 11 nucleotides matching TRBD2. The V and J ends lost 5 bases and 4 bases, in that order; junction bases with no gene match: 7. CDR3 size: 16 residues. Germline V lookup: CDR1 SGHAT, CDR2 FQDESV (reference sequence).

CDR3 coding DNA: TGTGCCATCGGGCGTTCTCTGGACAATGAGCAGTTCTTC. Translated, it gives CAIGRSLDNEQFF. The chain carries TRBV10-3 and TRBJ2-1, with no clear D. The germline V gene encodes CDR1 ENHRY and CDR2 SYGVKD. The CDR3 has 13 residues. V lost 8 bases and J 5 bases, leaving 13 bases between the germline ends.

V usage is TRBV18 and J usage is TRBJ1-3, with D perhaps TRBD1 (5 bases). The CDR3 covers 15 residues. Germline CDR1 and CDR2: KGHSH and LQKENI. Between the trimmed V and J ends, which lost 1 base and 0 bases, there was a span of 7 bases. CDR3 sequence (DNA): TGTGCCAGCTCACCACAAGGGGACTCTGGAAACACCATATATTTT. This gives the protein CASSPQGDSGNTIYF.

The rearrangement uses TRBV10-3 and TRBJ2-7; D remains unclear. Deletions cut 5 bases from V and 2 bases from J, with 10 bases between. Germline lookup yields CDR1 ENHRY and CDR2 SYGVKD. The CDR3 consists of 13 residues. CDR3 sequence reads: CAISLTEAYEQYF. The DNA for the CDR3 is TGTGCCATCAGTCTTACAGAAGCCTACGAGCAGTACTTC.

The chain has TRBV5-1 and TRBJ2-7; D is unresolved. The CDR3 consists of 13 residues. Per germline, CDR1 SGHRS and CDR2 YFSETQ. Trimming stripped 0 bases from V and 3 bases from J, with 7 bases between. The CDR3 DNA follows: TGCGCCAGCAGCTTGGAAGTCTACTACGAGCAGTACTTC. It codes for CASSLEVYYEQYF. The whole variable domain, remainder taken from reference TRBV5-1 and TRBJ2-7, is KAGVTQTPRYLIKTRGQQVTLSCSPISGHRSVSWYQQTPGQGLQFLFEYFSETQRNKGNFPGRFSGRQFSNSRSEMNVSTLELGDSALYLCASSLEVYYEQYFGPGTRLTVT.

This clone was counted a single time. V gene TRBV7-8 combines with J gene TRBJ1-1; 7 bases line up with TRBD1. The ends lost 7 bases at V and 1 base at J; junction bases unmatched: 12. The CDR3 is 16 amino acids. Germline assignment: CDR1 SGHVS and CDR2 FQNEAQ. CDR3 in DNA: TGTGCCAGCATCAAAGGGATGGGACAGACGAACACTGAAGCTTTCTTT. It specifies CASIKGMGQTNTEAFF.